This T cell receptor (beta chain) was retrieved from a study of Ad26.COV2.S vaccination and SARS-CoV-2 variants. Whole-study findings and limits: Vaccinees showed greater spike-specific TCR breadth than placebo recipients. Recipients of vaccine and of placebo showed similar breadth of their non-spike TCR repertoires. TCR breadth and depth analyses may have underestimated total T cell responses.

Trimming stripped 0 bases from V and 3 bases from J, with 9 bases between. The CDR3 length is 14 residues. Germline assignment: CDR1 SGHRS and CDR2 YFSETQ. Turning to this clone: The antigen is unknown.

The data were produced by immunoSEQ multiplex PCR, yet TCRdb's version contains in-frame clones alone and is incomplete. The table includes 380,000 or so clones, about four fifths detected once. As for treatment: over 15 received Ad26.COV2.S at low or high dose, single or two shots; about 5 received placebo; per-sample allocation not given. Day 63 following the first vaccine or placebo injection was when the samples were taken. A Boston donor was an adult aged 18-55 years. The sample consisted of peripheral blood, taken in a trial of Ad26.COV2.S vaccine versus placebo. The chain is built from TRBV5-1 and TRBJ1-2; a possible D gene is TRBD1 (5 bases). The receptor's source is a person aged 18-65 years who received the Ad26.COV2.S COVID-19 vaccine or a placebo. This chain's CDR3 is CASSLGGGDYGYTF. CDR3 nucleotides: TGCGCCAGCAGCTTGGGCGGGGGGGACTATGGCTACACCTTC.